This T cell receptor (beta chain) was retrieved from a study of T-cell memory formation after mild COVID-19. At the level of the study: Most TCR clusters belonged to a single donor.

TCR alpha and TCR beta cDNA libraries with sample barcodes and UMIs came from 5'RACE using constant-segment primers. MiXCR, run by TCRdb on the 5' RACE reads, gives a single entry per CDR3 protein. The sample holds 300,000 to 400,000 distinct CDR3 sequences, 25% to 30% seen once. Germline CDR1 MGHRA, CDR2 YSYEKL. The CDR3 covers 14 residues. The trim removed 4 bases at V and 4 bases at J, leaving 5 bases unmatched. The sequence was obtained from an adult woman who had mild COVID-19 (a few samples of this study predate the infection). Cell type and time point are not known. Material: PBMCs or a T cell subset sorted from them (not recorded which). The V call is TRBV4-1, the J call TRBJ2-5, with 8 positions matching TRBD2. The CDR3 is CASSPRAGGETQYF. CDR3 sequence (DNA): TGCGCCAGCAGCCCGCGGGCGGGAGGAGAGACCCAGTACTTC.